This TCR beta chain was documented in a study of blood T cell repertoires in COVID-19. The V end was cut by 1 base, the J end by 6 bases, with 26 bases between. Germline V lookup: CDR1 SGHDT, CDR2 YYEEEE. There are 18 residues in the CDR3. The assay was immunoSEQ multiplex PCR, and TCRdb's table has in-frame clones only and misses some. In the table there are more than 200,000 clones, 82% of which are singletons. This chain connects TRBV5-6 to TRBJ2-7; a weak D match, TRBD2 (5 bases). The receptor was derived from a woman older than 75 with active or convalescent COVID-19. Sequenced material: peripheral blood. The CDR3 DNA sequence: TGTGCCAGCAGCTTGATCCCCCCGGTCCCGGGAACCTCGGGCGAGCAGTACTTC. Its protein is CASSLIPPVPGTSGEQYF.